The rows below give T cell receptor beta chains drawn from one sample of a study of cytomegalovirus exposure and HLA in healthy donors. Here immunoSEQ multiplex PCR was the method, and the copy in TCRdb shows in-frame clones only, minus some. The table records 160,000 or so clones, roughly 88% of them present only once. Sample: PBMCs. Source of these receptors: a woman younger than 30 in good health and CMV-seronegative. CDR3s leave out the opening cysteine and the closing phenylalanine or tryptophan.

>TRBV19|TRBJ1-1
ASSPQGIAEAF
>TRBV7-9|TRBJ2-3
ASSDTGKTDTQY
>TRBV28|TRBJ2-7
ASSPRYEQY
>TRBV7-6|TRBJ1-1
ASSVYRESNTEAF
>TRBV7-3|TRBJ2-7
ASSLMGTGGYEQY
>TRBV5-1|TRBJ2-3
ASSAQTSGSTDTQY
>TRBV5-6|TRBJ1-2
ASSLGGPRGYT
>TRBV2|TRBJ2-7
ASRRSSYEQY
>TRBV9|TRBJ2-1
ASSPRGGRVGEQF
>TRBV19|TRBJ2-1
ASSILLVGQGSYNEQF
>TRBV14|TRBJ1-1
ASSHLTGTGGNRAF
>TRBV19|TRBJ1-2
ASSIEVRGDRGGYT
>TRBV6-1|TRBJ1-4
ASTPGRELRKLF
>TRBV10-3|TRBJ1-1
AIKGSGGRANTEAF
>TRBV9|-
ASSVEDSYEQY
>TRBV5-4|TRBJ2-1
ASSSDYKQF
>TRBV5-4|TRBJ2-3
ASSLGSTGIRVFTDTQY
>TRBV6-1|TRBJ1-2
ANRDRNNYGYT
>TRBV7-8|TRBJ1-5
ASTTGRGQPQH
>TRBV19|TRBJ2-7
ASSRIAGGSSYEQY